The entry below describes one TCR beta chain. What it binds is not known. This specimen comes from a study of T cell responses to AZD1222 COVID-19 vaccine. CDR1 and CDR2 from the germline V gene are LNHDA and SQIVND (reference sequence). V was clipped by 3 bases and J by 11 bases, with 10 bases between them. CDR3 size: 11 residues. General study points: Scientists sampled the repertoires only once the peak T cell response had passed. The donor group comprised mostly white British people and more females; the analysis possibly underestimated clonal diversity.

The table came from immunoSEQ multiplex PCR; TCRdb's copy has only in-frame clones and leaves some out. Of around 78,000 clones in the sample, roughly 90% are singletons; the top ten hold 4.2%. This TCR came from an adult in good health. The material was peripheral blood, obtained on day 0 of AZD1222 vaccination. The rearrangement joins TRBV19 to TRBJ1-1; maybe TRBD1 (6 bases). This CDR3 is CASSIRDKAFF. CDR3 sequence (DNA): TGTGCCAGTAGTATCCGGGACAAGGCTTTCTTT.